This record looks at one T cell receptor beta chain sequence and its context. The antigen remains undetermined. This CDR3 has 13 amino acids. V was pared by 6 bases and J by 1 base, with 8 bases between. Germline V gives CDR1 MNHNY, CDR2 SVGAGI (reference sequence). The record originates from a study of post-analysis software for immune sequencing data. Study as a whole: Secondary progressive, relapsing-remitting and progressive-relapsing multiple sclerosis were among the included disease courses.

Study findings and constraints: The study found TRBV5-6, TRBV5-1 and TRBV20-1 among five TRBV segments more frequent in patients than controls. Significantly decreased normalized Chao1 diversity was recorded for multiple sclerosis patients relative to controls.

The library was made from cDNA and included unique molecular identifiers. T cells numbering about 0.85 to 11 million yielded cDNA molecules that totaled about 500,000. In TCRdb, the PCR reads were re-called with MiXCR into one record per CDR3 protein. The data hold about 810,000 distinct CDR3 sequences, with under 70% observed a single time. Sequenced material: blood. The origin of this receptor is a girl under 18 with multiple sclerosis. The chain recombines TRBV6-6 with TRBJ2-3; D gene uncertain. The CDR3 coding sequence is TGTGCCAGCAGGCGCTTGGGCACAGATACGCAGTATTTT. Its translation is CASRRLGTDTQYF.